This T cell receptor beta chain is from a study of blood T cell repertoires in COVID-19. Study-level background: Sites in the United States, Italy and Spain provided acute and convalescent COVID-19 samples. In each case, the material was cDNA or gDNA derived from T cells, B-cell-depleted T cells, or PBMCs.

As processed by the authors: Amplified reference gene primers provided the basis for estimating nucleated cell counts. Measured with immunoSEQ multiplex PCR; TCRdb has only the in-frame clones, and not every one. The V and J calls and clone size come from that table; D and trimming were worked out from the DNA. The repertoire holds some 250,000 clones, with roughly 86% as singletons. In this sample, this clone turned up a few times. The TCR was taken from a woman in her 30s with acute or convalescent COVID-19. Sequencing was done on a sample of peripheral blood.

This CDR3 reads CSVANGQSSPLHF. The CDR3 DNA reads TGCAGCGTCGCCAACGGACAGTCTTCACCCCTCCACTTT. The V gene is TRBV29-1, the J gene TRBJ1-6; D possibly corresponds to TRBD1 (6 bases). Germline V gives CDR1 SQVTM, CDR2 ANQGSEA. The CDR3 extends over 13 amino acids. The V gene lost 6 bases and the J gene lost 9 bases, with 15 bases spanning the gap.